This record looks at one T cell receptor beta chain sequence and its context. Its matching antigen is unknown. Primers included in the PCR were 60 Vbeta and 13 Jbeta primers. Profiled with immunoSEQ multiplex PCR; TCRdb holds only in-frame clones, not every one. Of around 200,000 clones in the sample, 65% to 85% are singletons; the top ten hold roughly 1.5%. This record belongs to a study of cytomegalovirus exposure and HLA in healthy donors. Study-wide results and limits: There were three CMV-associated chains whose specificity for CMV antigens was confirmed in vitro. Data from an earlier analysis indicated that most TCR beta V segments were productive either about 87% or about 30% of the time.

This CDR3 region has 13 residues. In germline, CDR1 is SGHRS, CDR2 YFSETQ. The V and J ends lost 3 bases and 2 bases respectively, with 9 bases between them. This chain connects TRBV5-1 to TRBJ2-7; D may be TRBD2 (6 bases). Sample: PBMCs. This sequence was found in a man aged 45-60 years in good health and CMV-seronegative. The CDR3 DNA reads as TGCGCCAGCAGCTCGGAGGGTCCCTACGAGCAGTACTTC. Its translation is CASSSEGPYEQYF.